The subject of this entry is one TCR beta chain. Its antigen is not known. This specimen comes from a study of regulatory T cells in long-lasting Graves disease. Study as a whole: In persistent Graves' disease, antithyroid drugs had been taken for over 5 years and TSH receptor antibodies stayed positive. Study results and limitations: Analyses excluded thyroid tissue, covering peripheral blood alone. Favored gene segments in persistent disease were TRBV28, TRBJ1-2 and TRBJ2-5.

Building the TCR beta libraries relied on iRepertoire HTBI primers, and CDR3 regions underwent Arm-PCR. TCRdb ran MiXCR on the multiplex PCR reads and lists one entry per CDR3 protein. Of about 430,000 distinct CDR3 sequences in the sample, roughly 23% were seen once. The germline V and J ends were trimmed by 8 bases and 6 bases, with 18 bases remaining between them. This CDR3 has 14 residues. Germline-derived CDR1 and CDR2 are SNHLY and FYNNEI. Time point indicated: persistent/refractory GD, antithyroid drugs over 5 years with positive TRAb. There was RNA extracted from PBMCs, and the TCR library was made from it. Patients with Graves' disease were diagnosed by American Thyroid Association guidelines.

This specimen was peripheral blood mononuclear cells (PBMCs), taken when the disease was refractory, from a patient treated with antithyroid drugs. V is TRBV2 and J is TRBJ2-3, with D unclear. This TCR was sampled from a female donor with Graves disease. As DNA, the CDR3 is TGTGCCAGCTACCGTATGTCCCCTCGGGATACGCAGTATTTT. Translated: CASYRMSPRDTQYF.